This TCR beta chain is from a study of OX40 agonist ivuxolimab in advanced cancers. Study at large: The patients received ivuxolimab by intravenous route every 2 weeks at 0.01 to 10 mg/kg.

Only in-frame clones appear in the TCRdb table, and some are missing; sequencing was by immunoSEQ multiplex PCR. The table records 80,000 to 100,000 clones, approximately 90% of them present only once. V was cut by 1 base and J by 2 bases, with 9 bases left in between. CDR1 is SGHRS, CDR2 YFSETQ, per germline. The CDR3 is 15 amino acids. Study-wide results and caveats: Among expanded peripheral T cells, antigen specificity went undetermined. Dose levels from 0.1 to 3.0 mg/kg saw CD4+ and CD8+ blood T cells expand clonally by week 6.

A note on this clone: Antigen: not known.

J is TRBJ2-2 and V is TRBV5-1; D is perhaps TRBD2 (5 bases). The TCR was taken from an adult with an advanced solid tumor such as melanoma, head and neck, liver or kidney cancer. Specimen: CD4+ or CD8+ T cells sorted from blood, collected in a trial of the OX40 agonist ivuxolimab. Here the CDR3 DNA reads TGCGCCAGCAGCTTGCCGGGAACAAACACCGGGGAGCTGTTTTTT. Its translation: CASSLPGTNTGELFF.